Listed below are T cell receptor beta chains from one sample, sequenced in a study of radiation and T cells in renal cell carcinoma. The assay was immunoSEQ multiplex PCR, and TCRdb's table has in-frame clones only and misses some. The sample lists about 130,000 clones; nearly 90% were seen once. Sequenced here: blood, sampled from a patient whose treatment included radiotherapy and nephrectomy. All receptors come from a woman aged 50 to 65 with renal cell carcinoma. The CDR3 runs from the conserved cysteine through the conserved F or W. Fields, in order: V gene, clone size, D gene, J gene, CDR3 DNA, CDR3 protein. The D gene is left open where the match is weak. Some rows have no size entry. The others give once, few or many, or a class for an expanded clone.

v_gene: TRBV9; abundance: few; d_gene: -; j_gene: TRBJ1-1; CDR3nt: TGTGCCAGCAGCGTCGTCGGGGGTGAAGCTTTCTTT; CDR3aa: CASSVVGGEAFF
v_gene: TRBV7-2; abundance: -; d_gene: TRBD1; j_gene: TRBJ1-2; CDR3nt: TGTGCCAGCAGCTTTATACAGGGGAATGGCTACACCTTC; CDR3aa: CASSFIQGNGYTF
v_gene: TRBV5-1; abundance: -; d_gene: -; j_gene: TRBJ2-5; CDR3nt: TGCGCCAGCAGCTTAGCTTGGAGCCAAGAGACCCAGTACTTC; CDR3aa: CASSLAWSQETQYF
v_gene: TRBV6-6; abundance: -; d_gene: -; j_gene: TRBJ1-2; CDR3nt: TGTGCCAGCAGCCGCAGGGGATTGGGCGGCTACACCTTC; CDR3aa: CASSRRGLGGYTF
v_gene: TRBV6-5; abundance: -; d_gene: -; j_gene: TRBJ1-2; CDR3nt: TGTGCCAGCCGCCGGGGATGGGGGGGCAGCGAGGGCTACACCTTC; CDR3aa: CASRRGWGGSEGYTF
v_gene: TRBV14; abundance: -; d_gene: TRBD2; j_gene: TRBJ2-3; CDR3nt: TGTGCCAGCAGCCAGAGGCTAGCGGGGGACACAGATACGCAGTATTTT; CDR3aa: CASSQRLAGDTDTQYF
v_gene: TRBV6-4; abundance: -; d_gene: -; j_gene: TRBJ2-5; CDR3nt: TGTGCCAGCAGTGATATACAGGCCCCTGAAAGGGAGACCCAGTACTTC; CDR3aa: CASSDIQAPERETQYF
v_gene: TRBV4-3; abundance: -; d_gene: -; j_gene: TRBJ2-7; CDR3nt: TGCGCCAGCAGCCAAGATGAGGACAGTTCCTACGAGCAGTACTTC; CDR3aa: CASSQDEDSSYEQYF
v_gene: TRBV10-3; abundance: once; d_gene: -; j_gene: TRBJ1-4; CDR3nt: TGTGCCACCTCGGACCGGTTAGGGGAAAAACTGTTTTTT; CDR3aa: CATSDRLGEKLFF
v_gene: TRBV9; abundance: -; d_gene: -; j_gene: TRBJ1-2; CDR3nt: TGTGCCAGCAGCGTAGACCCTTTGTGGGAGCAAAACTATGGCTACACCTTC; CDR3aa: CASSVDPLWEQNYGYTF
v_gene: TRBV7-9; abundance: -; d_gene: -; j_gene: TRBJ2-7; CDR3nt: TGTGCCAGCAGCTCAACAGGCTACGAGCAGTACTTC; CDR3aa: CASSSTGYEQYF
v_gene: TRBV5-1; abundance: -; d_gene: -; j_gene: TRBJ2-1; CDR3nt: TGCGCCAGCAGCTTGGAATGGGTAGCCTCCTACAATGAGCAGTTCTTC; CDR3aa: CASSLEWVASYNEQFF
v_gene: TRBV25-1; abundance: few; d_gene: TRBD1; j_gene: TRBJ1-1; CDR3nt: TGTGCCAGCAGTGCCTACAGGGGTGAAGCTTTCTTT; CDR3aa: CASSAYRGEAFF
v_gene: TRBV7-2; abundance: -; d_gene: -; j_gene: TRBJ2-5; CDR3nt: TGTGCCAGCAGCTTAGCGGAGACCCAGTACTTC; CDR3aa: CASSLAETQYF
v_gene: TRBV12-2; abundance: -; d_gene: -; j_gene: TRBJ1-6; CDR3nt: TGTGCAAGTCGCCCGGAGGCAGAGACTCTCGGTTCACCCCTCCACTTT; CDR3aa: CASRPEAETLGSPLHF
v_gene: TRBV6-6; abundance: -; d_gene: -; j_gene: TRBJ2-7; CDR3nt: TGTGCCAGCAGCAAAGGGGACGGTTCCTACGAGCAGTACTTC; CDR3aa: CASSKGDGSYEQYF
v_gene: TRBV30; abundance: -; d_gene: TRBD1; j_gene: TRBJ1-2; CDR3nt: TGTGCCTGGAGGCCGACAGGGGGCAACTATGGCTACACCTTC; CDR3aa: CAWRPTGGNYGYTF
v_gene: TRBV5-4; abundance: -; d_gene: -; j_gene: TRBJ1-2; CDR3nt: TGTGCCAGCAGCTTGGCCGGGGGGCGCGGACTAAACTATGGCTACACCTTC; CDR3aa: CASSLAGGRGLNYGYTF
v_gene: TRBV5-5; abundance: -; d_gene: -; j_gene: TRBJ2-5; CDR3nt: TGTGCCAGCAGCTTGGGAGGGGGGGCCTACGAGACCCAGTACTTC; CDR3aa: CASSLGGGAYETQYF
v_gene: TRBV7-2; abundance: -; d_gene: TRBD2; j_gene: TRBJ2-5; CDR3nt: TGTGCCAGCAGCTTATCGGTAGCGGGGGGCCAAGAGACCCAGTACTTC; CDR3aa: CASSLSVAGGQETQYF
v_gene: TRBV10-2; abundance: few; d_gene: TRBD1; j_gene: TRBJ1-1; CDR3nt: TGCGCCAGCAGCCGGGACAGGGGATCGAACACTGAAGCTTTCTTT; CDR3aa: CASSRDRGSNTEAFF
v_gene: TRBV6-4; abundance: -; d_gene: -; j_gene: TRBJ2-3; CDR3nt: TGTGCCAGCAGTGAGAGGTTCAGCGATACGCAGTATTTT; CDR3aa: CASSERFSDTQYF
v_gene: TRBV4-1; abundance: -; d_gene: TRBD1; j_gene: TRBJ1-5; CDR3nt: TGCGCCAGCAGCCCCCGGACAGGGGCTCAGCCCCAGCATTTT; CDR3aa: CASSPRTGAQPQHF
v_gene: TRBV19; abundance: few; d_gene: -; j_gene: TRBJ1-6; CDR3nt: TGTGCCAGTAGAGTCGACATTTCACGTTCACCCCTCCACTTT; CDR3aa: CASRVDISRSPLHF
v_gene: TRBV27; abundance: once; d_gene: -; j_gene: TRBJ2-1; CDR3nt: TGTGCCAGCAGTTTGGGCCCGGCAAGGGACAATGAGCAGTTCTTC; CDR3aa: CASSLGPARDNEQFF
v_gene: TRBV5-1; abundance: -; d_gene: -; j_gene: TRBJ2-3; CDR3nt: TGCGCCAGCAGCTTGGAACAGCCTGGGGTAGATACGCAGTATTTT; CDR3aa: CASSLEQPGVDTQYF
v_gene: TRBV7-9; abundance: -; d_gene: TRBD1; j_gene: TRBJ1-1; CDR3nt: TGTGCCAGCAGCTCCGGGACAGGGGCGTCTGAAGCTTTCTTT; CDR3aa: CASSSGTGASEAFF
v_gene: TRBV7-9; abundance: -; d_gene: -; j_gene: TRBJ1-1; CDR3nt: TGTGCCAGCAGCTACTCCTTGGGTAACACTGAAGCTTTCTTT; CDR3aa: CASSYSLGNTEAFF
v_gene: TRBV18; abundance: -; d_gene: -; j_gene: TRBJ2-5; CDR3nt: TGTGCCAGCTCACCGGGCCAAGAGACCCAGTACTTC; CDR3aa: CASSPGQETQYF
v_gene: TRBV2; abundance: few; d_gene: -; j_gene: TRBJ1-1; CDR3nt: TGTGCCAGCAGAGCCTTTGTCGCTTTCTTT; CDR3aa: CASRAFVAFF
v_gene: TRBV5-8; abundance: -; d_gene: -; j_gene: TRBJ2-7; CDR3nt: TGTGCCACCTGCCCGGGGTCTGAGTACGAGCAGTACTTC; CDR3aa: CATCPGSEYEQYF
v_gene: TRBV10-3; abundance: -; d_gene: -; j_gene: TRBJ1-1; CDR3nt: TGTGCCAGCTCCGTGGCAGCGAAGAACACTGAAGCTTTCTTT; CDR3aa: CASSVAAKNTEAFF
v_gene: TRBV5-4; abundance: -; d_gene: -; j_gene: TRBJ1-5; CDR3nt: TGTGCCAGCAGCTTGGAACCCAATCAGCCCCAGCATTTT; CDR3aa: CASSLEPNQPQHF
v_gene: TRBV13; abundance: -; d_gene: -; j_gene: TRBJ1-3; CDR3nt: TGTGCCAGCAGCTTAGCCGGGATCGGAAACACCATATATTTT; CDR3aa: CASSLAGIGNTIYF
v_gene: TRBV20-1; abundance: -; d_gene: -; j_gene: TRBJ2-7; CDR3nt: TGCAGTGCTAGCGAGGTTTCCGAGCAGTACTTC; CDR3aa: CSASEVSEQYF
v_gene: TRBV18; abundance: -; d_gene: TRBD1; j_gene: TRBJ2-2; CDR3nt: TGTGCCAGCTCACCAATTGACAGGGACACCGGGGAGCTGTTTTTT; CDR3aa: CASSPIDRDTGELFF
v_gene: TRBV2; abundance: -; d_gene: TRBD2; j_gene: TRBJ2-7; CDR3nt: TGTGCCAGCAGTGAACTAGCGGGGGCCCTTAGGCAGTACTTC; CDR3aa: CASSELAGALRQYF
v_gene: TRBV7-2; abundance: once; d_gene: TRBD1; j_gene: TRBJ2-5; CDR3nt: TGTGCCAGCAGCCGTGGGACAGTCGGAGAGACCCAGTACTTC; CDR3aa: CASSRGTVGETQYF
v_gene: TRBV2; abundance: -; d_gene: TRBD1; j_gene: TRBJ2-2; CDR3nt: TGTGCCAGCAGTGGGACAGGGAGTCCCGGGGAGCTGTTTTTT; CDR3aa: CASSGTGSPGELFF
v_gene: TRBV14; abundance: -; d_gene: -; j_gene: TRBJ1-1; CDR3nt: TGTGCCAGCAGCACAGGGATGAACACTGAAGCTTTCTTT; CDR3aa: CASSTGMNTEAFF
v_gene: TRBV4-3; abundance: -; d_gene: TRBD2; j_gene: TRBJ2-5; CDR3nt: TGCGCCAGCAGCCCGCGGGGAGTAGCGGGGGGTAAAGAGACCCAGTACTTC; CDR3aa: CASSPRGVAGGKETQYF
v_gene: TRBV5-1; abundance: -; d_gene: -; j_gene: TRBJ2-1; CDR3nt: TGCGCCAGCAGCCTAGAGTTGAACTCCTACAATGAGCAGTTCTTC; CDR3aa: CASSLELNSYNEQFF
v_gene: TRBV9; abundance: -; d_gene: -; j_gene: TRBJ2-3; CDR3nt: TGTGCCAGCAGCGTAGACTCGGGGGGCACAGATACGCAGTATTTT; CDR3aa: CASSVDSGGTDTQYF
v_gene: TRBV9; abundance: -; d_gene: -; j_gene: TRBJ2-5; CDR3nt: TGTGCCAGCAGCGTAGGCGCTAGCGCCGGAAAAGAGACCCAGTACTTC; CDR3aa: CASSVGASAGKETQYF